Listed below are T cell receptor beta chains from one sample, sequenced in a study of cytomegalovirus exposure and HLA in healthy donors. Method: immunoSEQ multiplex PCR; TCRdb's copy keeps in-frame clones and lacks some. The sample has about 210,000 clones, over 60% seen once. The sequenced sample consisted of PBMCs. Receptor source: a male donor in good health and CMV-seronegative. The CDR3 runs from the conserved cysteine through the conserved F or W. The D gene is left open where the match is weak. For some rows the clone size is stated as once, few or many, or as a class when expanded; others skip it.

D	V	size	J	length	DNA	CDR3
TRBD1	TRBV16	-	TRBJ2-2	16	TGTGCCAGCAGCCGCACAGGGGGCATCGTCACCGGGGAGCTGTTTTTT	CASSRTGGIVTGELFF
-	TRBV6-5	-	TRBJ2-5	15	TGTGCCAGCAGTTACTTGAGCGTAATACAAGAGACCCAGTACTTC	CASSYLSVIQETQYF
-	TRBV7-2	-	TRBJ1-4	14	TGTGCCAGCAGCTATGACAGAGTTGTAGAAAAACTGTTTTTT	CASSYDRVVEKLFF
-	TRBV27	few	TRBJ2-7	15	-	CASSFLAGVWYEQYF
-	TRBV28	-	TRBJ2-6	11	TGTGCCAGCAGCCGCGGATACGTCCTGACTTTC	CASSRGYVLTF
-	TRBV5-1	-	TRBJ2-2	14	TGCGCCAGCAGCCTGGACAGGAACACCGGGGAGCTGTTTTTT	CASSLDRNTGELFF
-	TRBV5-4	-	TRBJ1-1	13	TGTGCCAGTTCGGGGGGGGGAAGGGGTGAAGCTTTCTTT	CASSGGGRGEAFF
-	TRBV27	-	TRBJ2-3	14	TGTGCCAGCAGTTCCAGGGGCATCACAGATACGCAGTATTTT	CASSSRGITDTQYF
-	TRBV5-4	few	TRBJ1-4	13	TGTGCCAGCAGTTCCAGACAGACTGAAAAACTGTTTTTT	CASSSRQTEKLFF
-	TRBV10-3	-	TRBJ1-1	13	TGTGCCATCAGACAGGTTCAGGACACTGAAGCTTTCTTT	CAIRQVQDTEAFF
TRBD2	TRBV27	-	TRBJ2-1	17	TGTGCCAGCAGTTCCCTCGGGGGGACTACCTATTACAATGAGCAGTTCTTC	CASSSLGGTTYYNEQFF
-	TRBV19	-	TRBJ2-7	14	TGTGCCAGTAGTATATATGGGCAGAACTACGAGCAGTACTTC	CASSIYGQNYEQYF
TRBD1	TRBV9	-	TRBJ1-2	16	TGTGCCAGCAGCGTAGTCCGGGACAGGGTCGTCTATGGCTACACCTTC	CASSVVRDRVVYGYTF
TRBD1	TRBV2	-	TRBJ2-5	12	TGTGCCAGCAGGGACAGGGGAGAGACCCAGTACTTC	CASRDRGETQYF
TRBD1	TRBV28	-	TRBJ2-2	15	TGTGCCAGCAGTTTGACAGGGGGCAGGTCGGGGGAGCTGTTTTTT	CASSLTGGRSGELFF
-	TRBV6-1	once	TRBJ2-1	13	TGTGCCAGCAGTGAAAGTCAGGACAGCCCGATCTTCTTC	CASSESQDSPIFF
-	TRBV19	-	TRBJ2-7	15	TGTGCCAGTAGTATAGAGGGGGGGGCAACCTACGAGCAGTACTTC	CASSIEGGATYEQYF
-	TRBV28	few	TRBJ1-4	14	TGTGCCAGCAGGGGGGCTGGACGGAATGAAAAACTGTTTTTT	CASRGAGRNEKLFF
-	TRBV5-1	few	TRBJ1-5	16	TGCGCCAGCAGCTTGTTTCGAGATACCCTCAATCAGCCCCAGCATTTT	CASSLFRDTLNQPQHF
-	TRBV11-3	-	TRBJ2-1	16	TGTGCCAGCAGCTTAGGACCGGGACTGGCTTACAATGAGCAGTTCTTC	CASSLGPGLAYNEQFF
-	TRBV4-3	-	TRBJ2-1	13	TGCGCCAGCAGCGATAACAAGGACTGGGAGCAGTTCTTC	CASSDNKDWEQFF
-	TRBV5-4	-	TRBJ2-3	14	TGTGCCAGCGGCAGAGGGGGATACACAGATACGCAGTATTTT	CASGRGGYTDTQYF
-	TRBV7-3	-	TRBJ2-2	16	TGTGCCAGCAGCTTATCACGCCAGATCCACACCGGGGAGCTGTTTTTT	CASSLSRQIHTGELFF
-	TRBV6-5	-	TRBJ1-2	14	TGTGCCAGCAGTTATGCGGGCCCGACGGATGGCTACACCTTC	CASSYAGPTDGYTF
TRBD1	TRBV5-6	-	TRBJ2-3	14	TGTGCCAGCAGCTTGGGCAGGGGGTCAGATACGCAGTATTTT	CASSLGRGSDTQYF
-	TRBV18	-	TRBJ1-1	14	TGTGCCAGCTCACCATCTGTCGGGAGCACTGAAGCTTTCTTT	CASSPSVGSTEAFF
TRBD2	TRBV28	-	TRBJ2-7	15	TGTGCCAGCAGTTTTCCCGGACTAGCGCTGGACGAGCAGTACTTC	CASSFPGLALDEQYF
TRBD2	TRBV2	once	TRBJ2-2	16	TGTGCCAGCAGTGAACACGCTAGCGGGGTGACCGGGGAGCTGTTTTTT	CASSEHASGVTGELFF
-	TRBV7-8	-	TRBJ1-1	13	TGTGCCAGCAGCTTCGCGGAGGGCCCTGAAGCTTTCTTT	CASSFAEGPEAFF
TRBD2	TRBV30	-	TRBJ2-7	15	TGTGCCTGGAATGTACCTAGCGGGGGACTCTACGAGCAGTACTTC	CAWNVPSGGLYEQYF
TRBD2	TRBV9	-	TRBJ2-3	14	TGTGCCAGCAGCGCCAGCGGGGCCTCAGATACGCAGTATTTT	CASSASGASDTQYF
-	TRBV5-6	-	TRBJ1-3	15	TGTGCCAGCAGCTTGCGGGACTCCTCTGGAAACACCATATATTTT	CASSLRDSSGNTIYF
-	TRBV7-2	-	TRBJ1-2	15	TGTGCCAGCAGCTTAGCAGAGGCAGGGCTAGGCGGCTACACCTTC	CASSLAEAGLGGYTF
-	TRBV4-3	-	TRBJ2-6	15	TGCGCCAGCAGCCAAGAGAGGGCCGGAGTCAACGTCCTGACTTTC	CASSQERAGVNVLTF
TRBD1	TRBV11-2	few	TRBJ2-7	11	TGTGCCAGCAGCACAGGGGGCGAGCAGTACTTC	CASSTGGEQYF
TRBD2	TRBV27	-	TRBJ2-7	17	TGTGCCAGCAGCCCGGGACTAGCGGGGGAATACTCCTACGAGCAGTACTTC	CASSPGLAGEYSYEQYF
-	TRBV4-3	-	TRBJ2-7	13	TGCGCCAGCAGCCATTTAAGAGGCTACGAGCAGTACTTC	CASSHLRGYEQYF